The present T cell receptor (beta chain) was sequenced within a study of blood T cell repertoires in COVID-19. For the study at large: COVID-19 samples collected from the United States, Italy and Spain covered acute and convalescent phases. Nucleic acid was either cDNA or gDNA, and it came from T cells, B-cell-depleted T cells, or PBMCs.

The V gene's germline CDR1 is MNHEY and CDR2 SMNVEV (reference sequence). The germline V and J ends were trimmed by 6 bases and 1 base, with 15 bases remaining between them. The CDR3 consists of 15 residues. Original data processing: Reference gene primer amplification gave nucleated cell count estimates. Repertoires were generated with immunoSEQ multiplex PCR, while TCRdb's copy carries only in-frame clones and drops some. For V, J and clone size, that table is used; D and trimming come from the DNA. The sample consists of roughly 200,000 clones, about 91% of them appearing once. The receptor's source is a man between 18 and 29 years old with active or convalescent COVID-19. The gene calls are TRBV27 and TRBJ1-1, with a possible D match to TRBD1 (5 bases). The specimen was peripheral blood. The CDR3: CASRSGGGKNTEAFF. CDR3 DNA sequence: TGTGCCAGCAGGTCGGGGGGAGGGAAGAACACTGAAGCTTTCTTT.